The following is a T cell receptor (beta chain) sequence with its context. Its antigen is unknown. The data were taken from a study of T cell responses to AZD1222 COVID-19 vaccine. The study, taken as a whole, reports: Spike-specific TCR breadth and depth grew following two AZD1222 doses.

There are 13 residues in the CDR3. The V end lost 4 bases, the J end lost 1 base, and 7 bases lay between the germline ends. The germline gives CDR1 MNHEY, CDR2 SMNVEV (reference sequence). Some clones are missing from TCRdb's copy, which holds only in-frame ones; the method was immunoSEQ multiplex PCR. This table has approximately 150,000 clones, 85% to 95% appearing once. V gene TRBV27 combines with J gene TRBJ1-1, with D unclear. The TCR comes from an adult in good health. The sample in question was peripheral blood, obtained on day 0 of AZD1222 vaccination. Here the CDR3 DNA reads TGTGCCAGCAGTTCAGGCGGGAACACTGAAGCTTTCTTT. Protein: CASSSGGNTEAFF.